Presented here are 14 T cell receptor beta chains from one specimen sequenced in a study of spatial heterogeneity in lung cancer. The sample's time point: sample taken at primary tumor resection. TCRdb itself ran the 5' RACE reads through MiXCR, one entry per CDR3 protein. The table lists tens of thousands of distinct CDR3 sequences, around 15% of them singletons, with 55% to 70% in the top ten. The starting material was PBMCs, obtained at surgery. Receptors originate from a male donor with early-stage non-small cell lung cancer.

V gene TRBV7-2 combines with J gene TRBJ2-7, with 11 positions matching TRBD2. CDR1 is SGHTA and CDR2 is FQGNSA in the germline V gene. The trim removed 2 bases at V and 5 bases at J, leaving 5 bases unmatched. This CDR3 contains 15 residues. CDR3 bases: TGTGCCAGCAGCTTAATCCTAGCGGGAGGCAACGAGCAGTACTTC. Translation: CASSLILAGGNEQYF.

This clonotype was observed a handful of times. The rearrangement uses TRBV24-1 and TRBJ2-1; perhaps TRBD1 as D (5 bases). CDR3 size: 14 residues. The ends were cut back, 5 bases at V and 0 bases at J, with 7 bases in the middle. Germline CDR1 and CDR2: KGHDR and SFDVKD. DNA for the CDR3: TGTGCCACCAGTGGGCAGGGCTCCTACAATGAGCAGTTCTTC. Translation gives CATSGQGSYNEQFF.

The V call is TRBV24-1, the J call TRBJ2-6; maybe TRBD1 (5 bases). Trimming shortened V by 3 bases and J by 0 bases, and 14 bases separated the two germline ends. Germline V gene data show CDR1 as KGHDR and CDR2 as SFDVKD. There are 18 residues in the CDR3. The CDR3 region is CATSDRLRGSSGANVLTF. CDR3 nucleotides: TGTGCCACCAGTGATCGCCTTAGGGGAAGCTCTGGGGCCAACGTCCTGACTTTC.

This clonotype was counted between two and nine times. The J gene is TRBJ2-7, the V gene TRBV6-1; D not resolved. V was clipped by 3 bases and J by 3 bases, with 9 bases between them. CDR1 MNHNS and CDR2 SASEGT come from the germline V gene. CDR3 size: 13 residues. The DNA for the CDR3 is TGTGCCAGCAGTGAGTTATCCTTCTACGAGCAGTACTTC. Amino acids: CASSELSFYEQYF.

This clonotype was seen at least ten times. This chain joins TRBV9 and TRBJ2-3; 8 bases map to TRBD2. The germline CDR1 and CDR2 sequences are SGDLS and YYNGEE. V gave up 0 bases and J gave up 0 bases; unmatched junction bases: 15. This CDR3 contains 20 residues. CDR3 DNA sequence: TGTGCCAGCAGCGTAGAGAGAGGGACTAGTCTACCCTCTAGCACAGATACGCAGTATTTT. It translates to CASSVERGTSLPSSTDTQYF.

This clonotype has at least ten counts. V is TRBV27 and J is TRBJ2-3; D ambiguous. Trimming removed 3 bases at V and 0 bases at J, with 7 bases between. Germline CDR1 reads MNHEY; CDR2 reads SMNVEV (reference sequence). The CDR3 sequence is 14 residues long. The CDR3 spells CASSLLSSTDTQYF. In DNA, the CDR3 is TGTGCCAGCAGTTTGTTGTCTAGCACAGATACGCAGTATTTT.

The gene calls are TRBV29-1 and TRBJ2-1; TRBD1 or TRBD2 may be the D gene (6 bases each). The CDR3 spans 13 residues. Germline CDR1 and CDR2: SQVTM and ANQGSEA. The V end was cut by 6 bases, the J end by 2 bases, with 11 bases between. CDR3: CSVRGDPYNEQFF. For the CDR3, the DNA is TGCAGCGTAAGGGGGGACCCCTACAATGAGCAGTTCTTC.

The chain has TRBV3-1 and TRBJ2-5, with 12 bases aligning to TRBD2. The germline gives CDR1 LGHDT, CDR2 YNNKEL (reference sequence). The CDR3 runs to 16 residues. Losses at the gene ends were 0 bases for V and 6 bases for J; bases not matched to a gene: 5. CDR3 coding DNA: TGTGCCAGCAGCCAAGATTGGACTAGCGGGACCCAGACCCAGTACTTC. The encoded protein is CASSQDWTSGTQTQYF.

The chain links TRBV10-3 to TRBJ1-2; no clear D. V was pared by 0 bases and J by 3 bases, with 8 bases between. This CDR3 comprises 14 residues. Per the germline V gene, CDR1 is ENHRY and CDR2 is SYGVKD. Here the CDR3 reads CAISESGRDYGYTF. The CDR3 DNA is TGTGCCATCAGTGAGTCGGGTCGGGACTATGGCTACACCTTC.

This clonotype has only a few counts. This rearrangement joins TRBV5-1 to TRBJ2-7; 9 positions match TRBD1. The length of the CDR3 is 16 residues. J gave up 3 bases and V 1 base, and 8 bases lay outside the gene matches. The germline V gene has CDR1 SGHRS and CDR2 YFSETQ. In DNA, the CDR3 is TGCGCCAGCAGCTTGTATATCCCGGGACAGGGCTACGAGCAGTACTTC. It translates to CASSLYIPGQGYEQYF.

In its sample, this clonotype was seen a few times. The V call is TRBV4-1, the J call TRBJ2-5, with 10 bases that match TRBD2. The CDR3 runs 19 residues. V was pared by 4 bases and J by 1 base, with 15 bases of the junction left unmatched. CDR1 MGHRA and CDR2 YSYEKL come from the germline V gene. The CDR3 DNA reads TGCGCCAGCAGCCCAGGAGCGCTAGCGGGAGTCGGGGGCCAAGAGACCCAGTACTTC. Protein sequence: CASSPGALAGVGGQETQYF.

For this clonotype: This sequence may be a read error, since a much larger clone differs from it by one base. The chain recombines TRBV5-4 with TRBJ2-4; 7 bases fit TRBD2. The CDR3 contains 15 residues. Germline V gene sequence: CDR1 SGHNT, CDR2 YYREEE (reference sequence). V lost 2 bases, J lost 6 bases, and 8 bases stayed unmatched. The CDR3, as DNA: TGTGCCAGCAGCTTAGTGGGAGGGCCCGGAAACATTCAGTACTTC. Protein sequence: CASSLVGGPGNIQYF.

This clonotype was observed many times. The V and J genes are TRBV9 and TRBJ1-5, with no clear D. Germline loops: CDR1 SGDLS, CDR2 YYNGEE. V was cut by 4 bases and J by 0 bases, with 8 bases left in between. This CDR3 is built from 14 residues. The CDR3 is CASSPDYSNQPQHF. Written as DNA, the CDR3 is TGTGCCAGCAGCCCAGATTATAGCAATCAGCCCCAGCATTTT. Variable domain in full (rest from reference TRBV9 and TRBJ1-5): DSGVTQTPKHLITATGQRVTLRCSPRSGDLSVYWYQQSLDQGLQFLIQYYNGEERAKGNILERFSAQQFPDLHSELNLSSLELGDSALYFCASSPDYSNQPQHFGDGTRLSIL.

The table lists this clonotype with many counts. The chain uses TRBV29-1 and TRBJ1-1; no clear D gene. V was trimmed by 6 bases and J by 1 base, leaving 12 bases between them. There are 13 residues in the CDR3. Germline V lookup: CDR1 SQVTM, CDR2 ANQGSEA. The CDR3 DNA reads as TGCAGCGTCCCCTTACCGGGGAACACTGAAGCTTTCTTT. Translated, it gives CSVPLPGNTEAFF.